This T cell receptor beta chain is drawn from a study of high-grade serous ovarian cancer treatment subgroups. The study's findings and limits: TCR relatedness rose with neoantigen level and trended with mutation load.

Tumor samples were obtained before definitive surgery or chemotherapy. The ends were cut back, 6 bases at V and 5 bases at J, with 16 bases in the middle. The CDR3 is 14 residues long. The germline V gene encodes CDR1 MNHEY and CDR2 SMNVEV (reference sequence). TCRdb's table, derived via immunoSEQ multiplex PCR, lists solely in-frame clones and lacks some. Of about 5,200 clones in the sample, around 82% were seen once. As to this clone: Its target is unknown.

The chain is built from TRBV27 and TRBJ1-2; tentatively, D is TRBD1 (5 bases). The receptor was derived from a human donor with high-grade serous ovarian cancer. Sequencing was performed on tumor tissue. The CDR3 here is CASRSQVPIYGYTF. For the CDR3, the DNA is TGTGCCAGCAGATCACAGGTCCCCATTTATGGCTACACCTTC.